This T cell receptor beta chain appears in the sequencing data of a study of shared clonotypes between healthy human individuals. At deep level, the assay was performed. The method was immunoSEQ multiplex PCR; TCRdb's version includes in-frame clones alone and lacks a portion of them. The sample records about 560,000 clones, about 80% being singletons. Findings of the study overall: Deeper or shallower sequencing was expected to change how clonotypes are shared among donors. Limited genetic and exposure-history diversity came from having few donors.

Some 92 million PBMCs went into genomic DNA for unsorted samples. Ten or more counts support this clone. Its antigen is not identified. The TCR originated in a woman between 40 and 55 years old in good health. Some clones in this sample may be carry-over from other donors' samples. The sequencing sample was made of PBMCs.

CDR3 amino acids: CASSLGTGVEDTEAFF. The DNA of the CDR3 is TGTGCCAGCAGCTTGGGGACAGGGGTTGAGGACACTGAAGCTTTCTTT. The chain is built from TRBV5-5 and TRBJ1-1; 9 bases are shared with TRBD1. J was trimmed by 3 bases and V by 0 bases; bases with no gene match: 6. CDR3 length: 16 amino acids. Per the germline V gene, CDR1 is SGHKS and CDR2 is YYEKEE (reference sequence).